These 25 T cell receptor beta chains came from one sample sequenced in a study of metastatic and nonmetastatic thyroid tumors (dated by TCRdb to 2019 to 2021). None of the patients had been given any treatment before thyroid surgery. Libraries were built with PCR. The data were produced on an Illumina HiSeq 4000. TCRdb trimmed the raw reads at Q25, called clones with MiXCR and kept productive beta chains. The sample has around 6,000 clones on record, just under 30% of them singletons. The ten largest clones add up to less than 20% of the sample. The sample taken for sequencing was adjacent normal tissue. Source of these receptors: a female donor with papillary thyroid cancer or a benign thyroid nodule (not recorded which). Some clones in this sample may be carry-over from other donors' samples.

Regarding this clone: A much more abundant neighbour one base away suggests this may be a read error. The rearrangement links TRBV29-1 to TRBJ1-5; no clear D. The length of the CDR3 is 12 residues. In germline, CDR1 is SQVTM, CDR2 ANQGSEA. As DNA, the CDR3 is TGCAGTGTTGTCGGGATTAATCAGCCCCAGCATTTT. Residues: CSVVGINQPQHF. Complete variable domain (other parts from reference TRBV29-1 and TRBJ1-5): SAVISQKPSRDICQRGTSLTIQCQVDSQVTMMFWYRQQPGQSLTLIATANQGSEATYESGFVIDKFPISRPNLTFSTLTVSNMSPEDSSIYLCSVVGINQPQHFGDGTRLSIL.

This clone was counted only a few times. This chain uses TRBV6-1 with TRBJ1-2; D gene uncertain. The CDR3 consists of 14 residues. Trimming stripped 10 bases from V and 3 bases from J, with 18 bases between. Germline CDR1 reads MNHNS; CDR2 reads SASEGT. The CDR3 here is CATMAVGRDYGYTF. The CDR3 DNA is TGTGCCACCATGGCGGTAGGGAGGGACTATGGCTACACCTTC.

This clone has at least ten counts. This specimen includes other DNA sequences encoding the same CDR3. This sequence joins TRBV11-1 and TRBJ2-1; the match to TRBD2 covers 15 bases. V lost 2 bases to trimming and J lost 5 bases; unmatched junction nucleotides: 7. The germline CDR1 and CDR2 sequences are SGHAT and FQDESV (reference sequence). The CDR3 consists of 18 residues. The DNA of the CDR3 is TGTGCCAGCAGCTTACTTCCGGGACTAGCGGGAGGAGACAATGAGCAGTTCTTC. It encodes CASSLLPGLAGGDNEQFF. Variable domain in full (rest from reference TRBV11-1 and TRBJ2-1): EAEVAQSPRYKITEKSQAVAFWCDPISGHATLYWYRQILGQGPELLVQFQDESVVDDSQLPKDRFSAERLKGVDSTLKIQPAELGDSAMYLCASSLLPGLAGGDNEQFFGPGTRLTVL.

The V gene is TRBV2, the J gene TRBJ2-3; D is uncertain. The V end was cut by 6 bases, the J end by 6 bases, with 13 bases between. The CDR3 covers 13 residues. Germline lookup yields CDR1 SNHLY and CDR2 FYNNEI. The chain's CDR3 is CASRFFSPDTQYF. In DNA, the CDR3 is TGTGCCAGCAGATTCTTTTCCCCCGATACGCAGTATTTT.

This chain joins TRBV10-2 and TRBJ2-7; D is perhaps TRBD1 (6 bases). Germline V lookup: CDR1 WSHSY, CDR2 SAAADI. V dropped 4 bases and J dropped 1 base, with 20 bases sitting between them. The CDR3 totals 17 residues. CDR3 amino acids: CASSVGGGAGMSYEQYF. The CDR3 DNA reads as TGCGCCAGCAGTGTAGGGGGTGGGGCAGGGATGTCCTACGAGCAGTACTTC.

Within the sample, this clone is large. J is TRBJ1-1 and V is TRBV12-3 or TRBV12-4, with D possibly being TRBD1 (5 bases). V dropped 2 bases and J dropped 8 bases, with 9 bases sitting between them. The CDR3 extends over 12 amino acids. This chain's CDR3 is CASSLYGAEAFF. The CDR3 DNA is TGTGCCAGCAGTTTATATGGGGCGGAAGCTTTCTTT.

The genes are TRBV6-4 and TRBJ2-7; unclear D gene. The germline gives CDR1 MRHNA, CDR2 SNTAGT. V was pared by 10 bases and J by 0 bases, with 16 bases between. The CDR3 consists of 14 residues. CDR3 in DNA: TGTGCCACCAATGGGTTCCCATTCTCCTACGAGCAGTACTTC. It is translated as CATNGFPFSYEQYF.

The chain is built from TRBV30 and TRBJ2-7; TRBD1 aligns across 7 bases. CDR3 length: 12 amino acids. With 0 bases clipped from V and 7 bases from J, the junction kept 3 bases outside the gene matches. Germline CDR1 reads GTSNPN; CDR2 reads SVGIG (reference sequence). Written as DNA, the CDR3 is TGTGCCTGGAGTGTTGCAGGGGGAGAGCAGTACGTC. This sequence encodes CAWSVAGGEQYV.

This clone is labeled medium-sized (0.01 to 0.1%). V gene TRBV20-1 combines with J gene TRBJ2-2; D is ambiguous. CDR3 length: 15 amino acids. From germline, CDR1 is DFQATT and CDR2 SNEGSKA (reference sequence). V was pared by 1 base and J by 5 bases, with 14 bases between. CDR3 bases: TGCAGTGCTAGAGTCTTTGGGAAGGGAACCGGGGAGCTGTTTTTT. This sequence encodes CSARVFGKGTGELFF.

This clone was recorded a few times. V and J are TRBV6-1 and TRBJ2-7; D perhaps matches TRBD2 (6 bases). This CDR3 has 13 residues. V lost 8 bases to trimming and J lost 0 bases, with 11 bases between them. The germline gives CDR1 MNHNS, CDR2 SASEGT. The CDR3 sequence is CASRDGSSYEQYF. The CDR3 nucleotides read TGTGCCAGCCGGGACGGGAGCTCCTACGAGCAGTACTTC.

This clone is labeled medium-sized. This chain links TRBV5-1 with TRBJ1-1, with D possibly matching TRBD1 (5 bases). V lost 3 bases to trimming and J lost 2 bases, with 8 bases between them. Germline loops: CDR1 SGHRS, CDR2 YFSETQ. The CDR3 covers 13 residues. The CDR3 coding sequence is TGCGCCAGCAGCTCTCAGGGAAACACTGAAGCTTTCTTT. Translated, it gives CASSSQGNTEAFF.

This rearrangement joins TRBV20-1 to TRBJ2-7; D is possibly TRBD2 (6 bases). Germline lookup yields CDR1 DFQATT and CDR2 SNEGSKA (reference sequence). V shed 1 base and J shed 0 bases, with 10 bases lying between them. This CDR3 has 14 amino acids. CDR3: CSARGGDSSYEQYF. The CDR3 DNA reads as TGCAGTGCTAGAGGGGGGGATAGCTCCTACGAGCAGTACTTC.

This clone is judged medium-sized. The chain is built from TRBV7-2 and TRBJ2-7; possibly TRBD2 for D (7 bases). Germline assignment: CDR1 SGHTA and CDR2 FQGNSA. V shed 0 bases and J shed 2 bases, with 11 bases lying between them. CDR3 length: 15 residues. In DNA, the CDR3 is TGTGCCAGCAGCTTAGCGGGGGGGGCCCCCTACGAGCAGTACTTC. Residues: CASSLAGGAPYEQYF.

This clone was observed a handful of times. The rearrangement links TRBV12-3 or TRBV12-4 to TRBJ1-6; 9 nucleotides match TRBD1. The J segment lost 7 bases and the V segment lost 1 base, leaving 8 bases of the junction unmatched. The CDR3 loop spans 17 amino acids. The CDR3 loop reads CASSLEATGTGNSPLHF. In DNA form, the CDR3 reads TGTGCCAGCAGTTTAGAAGCTACCGGGACAGGGAATTCACCCCTCCACTTT.

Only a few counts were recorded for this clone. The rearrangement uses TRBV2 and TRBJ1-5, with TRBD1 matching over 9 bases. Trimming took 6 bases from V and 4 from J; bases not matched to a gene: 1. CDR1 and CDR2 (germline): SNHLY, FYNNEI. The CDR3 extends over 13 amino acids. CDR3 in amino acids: CASSGTGNQPQHF. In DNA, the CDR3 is TGTGCCAGCAGCGGGACAGGGAATCAGCCCCAGCATTTT.

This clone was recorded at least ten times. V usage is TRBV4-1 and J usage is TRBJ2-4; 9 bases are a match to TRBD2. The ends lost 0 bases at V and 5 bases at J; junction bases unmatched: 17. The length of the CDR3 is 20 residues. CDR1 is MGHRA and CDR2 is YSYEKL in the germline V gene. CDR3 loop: CASSQDWLAGYLSGQNIQYF. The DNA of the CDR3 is TGCGCCAGCAGCCAAGACTGGCTAGCGGGGTATCTATCGGGGCAAAACATTCAGTACTTC.

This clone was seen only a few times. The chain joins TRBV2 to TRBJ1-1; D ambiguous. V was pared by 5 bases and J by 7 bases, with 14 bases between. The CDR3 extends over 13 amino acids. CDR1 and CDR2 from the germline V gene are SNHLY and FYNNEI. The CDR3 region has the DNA TGTGCCAGCAGTTACGACCCAGGTATTGAAGCTTTCTTT. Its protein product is CASSYDPGIEAFF.

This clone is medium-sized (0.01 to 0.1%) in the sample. The CDR3 here is CASSPGGHPGELFF. The CDR3, as DNA: TGTGCCAGCAGCCCGGGAGGGCACCCCGGGGAGCTGTTTTTT. This chain connects TRBV3-1 to TRBJ2-2; 8 bases align to TRBD2. Germline V gene sequence: CDR1 LGHDT, CDR2 YNNKEL (reference sequence). This CDR3 spans 14 amino acids. V was pared by 4 bases and J by 6 bases, with 4 bases of the junction left unmatched.

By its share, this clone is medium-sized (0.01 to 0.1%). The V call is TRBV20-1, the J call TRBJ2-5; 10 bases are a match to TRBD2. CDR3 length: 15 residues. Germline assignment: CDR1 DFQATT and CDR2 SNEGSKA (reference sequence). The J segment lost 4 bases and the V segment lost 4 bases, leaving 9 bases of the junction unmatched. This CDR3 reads CSANQLAGLGETQYF. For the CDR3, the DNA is TGCAGTGCTAATCAACTAGCGGGGCTCGGAGAGACCCAGTACTTC.

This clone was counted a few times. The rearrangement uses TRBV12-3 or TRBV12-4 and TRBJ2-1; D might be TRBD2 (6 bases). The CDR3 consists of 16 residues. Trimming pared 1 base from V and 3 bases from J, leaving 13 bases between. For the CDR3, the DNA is TGTGCCAGCAGTTTAGGAGGGGACTTACTCTACAATGAGCAGTTCTTC. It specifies CASSLGGDLLYNEQFF.

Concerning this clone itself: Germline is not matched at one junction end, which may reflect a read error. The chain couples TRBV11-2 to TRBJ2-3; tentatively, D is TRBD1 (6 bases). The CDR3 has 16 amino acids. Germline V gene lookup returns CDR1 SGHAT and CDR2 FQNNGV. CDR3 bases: TGTGCCAGCAGCTTAGATTGGGGGCGGAGCACAGATACTCAGTATTTT. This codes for CASSLDWGRSTDTQYF.

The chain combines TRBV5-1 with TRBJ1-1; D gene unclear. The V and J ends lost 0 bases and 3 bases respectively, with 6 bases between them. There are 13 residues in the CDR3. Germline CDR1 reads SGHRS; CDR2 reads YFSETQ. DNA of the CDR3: TGCGCCAGCAGCTTGGACAGCCACACTGAAGCTTTCTTT. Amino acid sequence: CASSLDSHTEAFF.

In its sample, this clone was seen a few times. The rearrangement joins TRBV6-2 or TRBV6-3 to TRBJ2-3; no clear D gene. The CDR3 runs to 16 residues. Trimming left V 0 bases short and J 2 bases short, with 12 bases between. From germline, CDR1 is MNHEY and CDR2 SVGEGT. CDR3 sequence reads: CASSYSRTEPTDTQYF. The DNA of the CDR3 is TGTGCCAGCAGTTACTCCAGGACCGAACCCACAGATACGCAGTATTTT.

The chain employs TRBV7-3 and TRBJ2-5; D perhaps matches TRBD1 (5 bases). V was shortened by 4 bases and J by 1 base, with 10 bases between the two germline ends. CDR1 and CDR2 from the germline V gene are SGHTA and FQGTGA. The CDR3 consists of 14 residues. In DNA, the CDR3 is TGTGCCAGCAGCTGGACATGGTTCCAAGAGACCCAGTACTTC. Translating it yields CASSWTWFQETQYF.

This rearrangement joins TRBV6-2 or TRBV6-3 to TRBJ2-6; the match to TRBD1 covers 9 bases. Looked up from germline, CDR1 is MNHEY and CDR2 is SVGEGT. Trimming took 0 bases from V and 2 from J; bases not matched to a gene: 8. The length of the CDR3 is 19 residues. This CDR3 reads CASSYSGGQGGPGANVLTF. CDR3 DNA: TGTGCCAGCAGTTACTCGGGGGGACAGGGAGGACCTGGGGCCAACGTCCTGACTTTC.